This T cell receptor beta chain originates from a study of blood T cell repertoires in COVID-19. Here immunoSEQ multiplex PCR was the method, and the copy in TCRdb shows in-frame clones only, minus some. Altogether more than 90,000 clones are present, roughly 80% being singletons, with the ten largest covering around 6.6%. Germline V lookup: CDR1 LGHNA, CDR2 YSLEER. V shed 1 base and J shed 6 bases, with 12 bases lying between them. The length of the CDR3 is 15 residues. This clonotype was obtained from a man aged 65 to 79 with acute or convalescent COVID-19. The chain has TRBV4-3 and TRBJ1-4, with D perhaps TRBD1 (5 bases). The material sequenced was peripheral blood. Here the CDR3 reads CASSQAGGGDEKLFF. The CDR3 DNA follows: TGCGCCAGCAGCCAAGCCGGGGGAGGGGATGAAAAACTGTTTTTT.